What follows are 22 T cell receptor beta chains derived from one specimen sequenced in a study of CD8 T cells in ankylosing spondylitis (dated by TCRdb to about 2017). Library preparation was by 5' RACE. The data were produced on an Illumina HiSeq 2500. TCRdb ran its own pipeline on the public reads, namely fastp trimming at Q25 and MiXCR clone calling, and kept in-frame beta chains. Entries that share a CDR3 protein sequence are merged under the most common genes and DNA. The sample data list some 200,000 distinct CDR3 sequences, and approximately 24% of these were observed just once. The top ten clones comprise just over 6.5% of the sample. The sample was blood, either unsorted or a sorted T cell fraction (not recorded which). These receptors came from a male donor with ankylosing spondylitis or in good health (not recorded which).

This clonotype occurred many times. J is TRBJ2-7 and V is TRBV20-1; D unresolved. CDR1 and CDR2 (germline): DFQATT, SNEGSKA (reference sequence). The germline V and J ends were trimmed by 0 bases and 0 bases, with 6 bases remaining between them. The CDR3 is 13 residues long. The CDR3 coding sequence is TGCAGTGCTAGAGAGATCTACTCCTACGAGCAGTACTTC. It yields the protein CSAREIYSYEQYF.

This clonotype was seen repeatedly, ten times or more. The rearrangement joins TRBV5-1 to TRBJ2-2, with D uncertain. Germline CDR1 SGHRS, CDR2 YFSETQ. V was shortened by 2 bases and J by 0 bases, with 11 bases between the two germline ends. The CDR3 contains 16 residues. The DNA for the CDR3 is TGCGCCAGCAGCTTTCGGATAGGGACGAACACCGGGGAGCTGTTTTTT. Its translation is CASSFRIGTNTGELFF.

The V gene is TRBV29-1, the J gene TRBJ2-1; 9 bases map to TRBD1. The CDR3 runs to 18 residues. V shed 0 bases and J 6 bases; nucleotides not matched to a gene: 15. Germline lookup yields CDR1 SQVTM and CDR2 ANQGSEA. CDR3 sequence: CSVEEGISGTGFSNEQFF. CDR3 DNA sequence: TGCAGCGTTGAAGAGGGGATCTCCGGGACAGGGTTCTCCAATGAGCAGTTCTTC.

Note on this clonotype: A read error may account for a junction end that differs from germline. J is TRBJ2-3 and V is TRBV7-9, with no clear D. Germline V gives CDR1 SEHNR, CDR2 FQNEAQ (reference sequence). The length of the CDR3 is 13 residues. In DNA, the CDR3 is TGTGCCAGCAGCTTATCGATCACAGATCCGCAGTATTTT. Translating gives CASSLSITDPQYF.

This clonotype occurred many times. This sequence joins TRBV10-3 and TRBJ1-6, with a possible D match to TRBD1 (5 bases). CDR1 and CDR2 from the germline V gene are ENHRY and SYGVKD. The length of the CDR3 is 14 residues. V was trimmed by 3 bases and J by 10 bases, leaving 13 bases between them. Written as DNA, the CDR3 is TGTGCCATCAGTGAAAAAGGGGCTAGCTCACCCCTCCACTTT. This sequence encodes CAISEKGASSPLHF.

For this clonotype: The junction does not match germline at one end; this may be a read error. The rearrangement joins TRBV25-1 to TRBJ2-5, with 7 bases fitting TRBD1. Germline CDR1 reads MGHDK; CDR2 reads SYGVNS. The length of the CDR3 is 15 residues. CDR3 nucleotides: TGTGCCAGCAGTGAAGGAGGACAGGACCAAAAGACCCAGTACTTC. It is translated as CASSEGGQDQKTQYF. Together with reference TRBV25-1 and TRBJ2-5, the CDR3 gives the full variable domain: EADIYQTPRYLVIGTGKKITLECSQTMGHDKMYWYQQDPGMELHLIHYSYGVNSTEKGDLSSESTVSRIRTEHFPLTLESARPSHTSQYLCASSEGGQDQKTQYFGPGTRLLVL.

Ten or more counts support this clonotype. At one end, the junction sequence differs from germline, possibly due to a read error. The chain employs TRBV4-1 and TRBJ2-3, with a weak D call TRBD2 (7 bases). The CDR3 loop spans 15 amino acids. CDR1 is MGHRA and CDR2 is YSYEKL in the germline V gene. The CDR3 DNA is TGCGCCAGCAGCCAAGATCATGGTGGGGGGGGTAACAGGGATTTT. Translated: CASSQDHGGGGNRDF.

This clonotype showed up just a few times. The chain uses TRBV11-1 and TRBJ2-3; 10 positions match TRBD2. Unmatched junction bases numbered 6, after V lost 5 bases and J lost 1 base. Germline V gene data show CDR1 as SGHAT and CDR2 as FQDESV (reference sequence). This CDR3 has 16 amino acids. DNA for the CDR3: TGTGCCAGCAGCCCGAGGACTAGCGGCGGCACAGATACGCAGTATTTT. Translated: CASSPRTSGGTDTQYF.

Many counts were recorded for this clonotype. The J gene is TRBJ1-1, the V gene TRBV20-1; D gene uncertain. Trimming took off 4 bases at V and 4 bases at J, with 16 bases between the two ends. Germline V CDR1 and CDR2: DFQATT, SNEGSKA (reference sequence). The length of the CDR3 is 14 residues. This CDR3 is CSAIAGLGGTEAFF. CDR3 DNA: TGCAGTGCTATTGCTGGACTCGGAGGCACTGAAGCTTTCTTT.

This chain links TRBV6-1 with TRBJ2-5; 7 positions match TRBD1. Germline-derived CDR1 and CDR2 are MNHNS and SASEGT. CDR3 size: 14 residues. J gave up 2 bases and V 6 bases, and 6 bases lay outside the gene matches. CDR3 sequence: CASRTGWAQETQYF. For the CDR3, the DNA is TGTGCCAGCAGGACAGGGTGGGCACAAGAGACCCAGTACTTC.

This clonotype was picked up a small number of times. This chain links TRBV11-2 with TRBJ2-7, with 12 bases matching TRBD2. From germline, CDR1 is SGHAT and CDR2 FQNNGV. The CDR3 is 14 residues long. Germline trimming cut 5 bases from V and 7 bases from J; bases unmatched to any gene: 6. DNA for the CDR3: TGTGCCAGCAGCCCAGGACTAGCGGGATTAGAGCAGTACTTC. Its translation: CASSPGLAGLEQYF.

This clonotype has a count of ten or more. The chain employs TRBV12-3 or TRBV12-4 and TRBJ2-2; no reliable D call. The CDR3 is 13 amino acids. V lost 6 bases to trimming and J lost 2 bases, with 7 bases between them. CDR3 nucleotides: TGTGCCAGCAGCCAGGCTAACACCGGGGAGCTGTTTTTT. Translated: CASSQANTGELFF.

The CDR3 region is CSVRLAGANEQFF. For the CDR3, the DNA is TGCAGCGTTCGACTAGCGGGAGCGAATGAGCAGTTCTTC. This chain uses TRBV29-1 with TRBJ2-1; 12 positions match TRBD2. From germline, CDR1 is SQVTM and CDR2 ANQGSEA. This CDR3 region has 13 residues. The J segment lost 7 bases and the V segment lost 5 bases, leaving 3 bases of the junction unmatched.

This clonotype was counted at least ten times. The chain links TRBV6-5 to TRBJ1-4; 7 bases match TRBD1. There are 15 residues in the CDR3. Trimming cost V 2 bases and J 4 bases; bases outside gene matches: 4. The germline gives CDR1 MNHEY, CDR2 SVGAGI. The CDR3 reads CASSYDGTDNEKLFF. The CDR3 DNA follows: TGTGCCAGCAGTTACGATGGGACAGATAATGAAAAACTGTTTTTT.

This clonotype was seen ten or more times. This chain's CDR3 is CASRVGGRQTGELFF. As DNA, the CDR3 is TGTGCCAGCAGGGTGGGAGGGAGGCAAACCGGGGAGCTGTTTTTT. The rearrangement uses TRBV27 and TRBJ2-2, with 7 bases matching TRBD2. The CDR3 spans 15 residues. The germline gives CDR1 MNHEY, CDR2 SMNVEV (reference sequence). Germline trimming cut 6 bases from V and 5 bases from J; bases unmatched to any gene: 9.

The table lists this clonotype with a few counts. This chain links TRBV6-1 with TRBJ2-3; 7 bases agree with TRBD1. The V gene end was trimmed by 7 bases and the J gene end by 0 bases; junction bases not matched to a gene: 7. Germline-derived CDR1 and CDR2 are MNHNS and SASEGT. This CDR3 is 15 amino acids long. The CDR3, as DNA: TGTGCCAGCATACAGGGGCGACTTAGCACAGATACGCAGTATTTT. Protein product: CASIQGRLSTDTQYF.

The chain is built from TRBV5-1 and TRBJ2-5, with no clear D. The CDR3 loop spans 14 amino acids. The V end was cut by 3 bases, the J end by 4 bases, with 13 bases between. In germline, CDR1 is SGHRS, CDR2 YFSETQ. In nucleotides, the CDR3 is TGCGCCAGCAGCTCGTATTCGAGTGGAGAGACCCAGTACTTC. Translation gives CASSSYSSGETQYF.

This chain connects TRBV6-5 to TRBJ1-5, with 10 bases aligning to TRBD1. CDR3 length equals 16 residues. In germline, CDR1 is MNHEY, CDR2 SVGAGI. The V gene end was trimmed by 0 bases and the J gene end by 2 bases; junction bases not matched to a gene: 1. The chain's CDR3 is CASSYSGTGGNQPQHF. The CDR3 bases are TGTGCCAGCAGTTACTCCGGGACAGGGGGCAATCAGCCCCAGCATTTT.

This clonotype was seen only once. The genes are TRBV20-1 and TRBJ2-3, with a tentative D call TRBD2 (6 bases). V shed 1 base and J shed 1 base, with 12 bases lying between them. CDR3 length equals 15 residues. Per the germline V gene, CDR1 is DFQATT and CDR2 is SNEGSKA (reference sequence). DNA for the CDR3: TGCAGTGCTAGAGTGCCGGGAGTGGGCACAGATACGCAGTATTTT. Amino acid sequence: CSARVPGVGTDTQYF.

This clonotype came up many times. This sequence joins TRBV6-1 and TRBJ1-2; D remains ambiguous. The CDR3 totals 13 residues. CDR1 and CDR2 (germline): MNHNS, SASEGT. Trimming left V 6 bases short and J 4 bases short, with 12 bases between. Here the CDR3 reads CASRAPGVYGYTF. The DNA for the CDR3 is TGTGCCAGCAGAGCACCGGGAGTCTATGGCTACACCTTC.

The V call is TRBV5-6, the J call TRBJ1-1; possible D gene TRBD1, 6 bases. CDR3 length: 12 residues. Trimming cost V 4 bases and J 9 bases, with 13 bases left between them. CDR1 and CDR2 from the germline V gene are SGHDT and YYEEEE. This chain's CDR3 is CASSHPQGKAFF. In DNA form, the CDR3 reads TGTGCCAGCAGCCACCCCCAGGGGAAAGCTTTCTTT.

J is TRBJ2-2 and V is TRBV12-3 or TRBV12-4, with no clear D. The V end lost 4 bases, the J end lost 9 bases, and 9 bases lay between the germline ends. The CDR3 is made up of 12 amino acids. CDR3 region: CASSSAVRELFF. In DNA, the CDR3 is TGTGCCAGCAGTTCGGCGGTACGGGAGCTGTTTTTT.